The present T cell receptor beta chain was sequenced within a study of blood T cell repertoires in COVID-19. Study context: Material from acute and convalescent COVID-19 was sourced from the United States, Italy and Spain.

In germline, CDR1 is SGHNT, CDR2 YYREEE (reference sequence). V lost 5 bases to trimming and J lost 7 bases, with 16 bases between them. The CDR3 runs 15 residues. Measured with immunoSEQ multiplex PCR; TCRdb has only the in-frame clones, and not every one. The sample lists over 130,000 clones; 84% were seen once. During active infection, Seattle patients enrolled and were then monitored through disease. This TCR derives from a man younger than 40 with COVID-19, enrolled during active disease. The chain combines TRBV5-4 with TRBJ1-6, with D perhaps TRBD1 (6 bases). Sequences were obtained from peripheral blood. In DNA, the CDR3 is TGTGCCAGCAGTAGTGGAGGACAGACAAATTCACCCCTCCACTTT. This translates into CASSSGGQTNSPLHF.